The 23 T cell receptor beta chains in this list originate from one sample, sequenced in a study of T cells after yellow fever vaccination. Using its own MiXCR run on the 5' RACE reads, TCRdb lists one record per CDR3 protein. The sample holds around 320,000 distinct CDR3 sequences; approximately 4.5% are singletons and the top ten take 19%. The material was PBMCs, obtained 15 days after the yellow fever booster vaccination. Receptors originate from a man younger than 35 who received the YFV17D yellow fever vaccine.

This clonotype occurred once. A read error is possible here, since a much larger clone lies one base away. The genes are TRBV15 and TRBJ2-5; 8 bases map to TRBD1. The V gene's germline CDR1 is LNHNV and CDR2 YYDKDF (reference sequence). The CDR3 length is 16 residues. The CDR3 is CATSRNLGTGQENQYF. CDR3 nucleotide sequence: TGTGCCACCAGCAGGAATCTCGGGACAGGTCAAGAGAACCAGTACTTC.

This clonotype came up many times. CDR3 loop: CASSAGGEEDGYTF. CDR3 bases: TGTGCCAGCAGCGCCGGGGGGGAGGAGGATGGCTACACCTTC. The rearrangement uses TRBV7-4 and TRBJ1-2; the D gene is possibly TRBD1 (5 bases). The CDR3 has 14 amino acids. V was pared by 5 bases and J by 6 bases, with 16 bases between. The germline gives CDR1 SGHVT, CDR2 SQSDAQ.

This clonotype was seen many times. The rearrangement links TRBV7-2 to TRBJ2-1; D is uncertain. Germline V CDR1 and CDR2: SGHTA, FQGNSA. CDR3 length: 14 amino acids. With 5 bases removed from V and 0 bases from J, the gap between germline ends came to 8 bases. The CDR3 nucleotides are TGTGCCAGCAGCCCGTCGAGCTCCTACAATGAGCAGTTCTTC. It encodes CASSPSSSYNEQFF.

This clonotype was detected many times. This chain's CDR3 is CATSDFGYNEQFF. The DNA of the CDR3 is TGTGCCACCAGTGATTTTGGGTACAATGAGCAGTTCTTC. The rearrangement links TRBV24-1 to TRBJ2-1; D remains unclear. V lost 1 base, J lost 4 bases, and 4 bases lay in between. Per the germline V gene, CDR1 is KGHDR and CDR2 is SFDVKD. CDR3 length: 13 residues.

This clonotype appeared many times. CDR3 in DNA: TGTGCCAGCAGGACAGCGGGGGGGGAGACCCAGTACTTC. Amino acids: CASRTAGGETQYF. The gene calls are TRBV6-2 or TRBV6-3 and TRBJ2-5; 10 positions agree with TRBD2. The CDR3 sequence is 13 residues long. Trimming took 6 bases from V and 5 from J; bases not matched to a gene: 3. Germline CDR1 and CDR2: MNHEY and SVGEGT.

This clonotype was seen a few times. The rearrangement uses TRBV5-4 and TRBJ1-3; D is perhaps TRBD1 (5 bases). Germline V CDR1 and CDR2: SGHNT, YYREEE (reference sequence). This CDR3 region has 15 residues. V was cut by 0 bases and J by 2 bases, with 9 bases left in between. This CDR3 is CASSLGGTAGNTIYF. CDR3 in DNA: TGTGCCAGCAGCTTGGGAGGGACTGCTGGAAACACCATATATTTT.

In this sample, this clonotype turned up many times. The chain's CDR3 is CAALRVPKNIQYF. Written as DNA, the CDR3 is TGTGCCGCCCTACGGGTGCCCAAAAACATTCAGTACTTC. The genes are TRBV6-6 and TRBJ2-4; D is unclear. V lost 11 bases to trimming and J lost 2 bases, with 13 bases between them. Germline V gene data show CDR1 as MNHNY and CDR2 as SVGAGI (reference sequence). The CDR3 covers 13 residues.

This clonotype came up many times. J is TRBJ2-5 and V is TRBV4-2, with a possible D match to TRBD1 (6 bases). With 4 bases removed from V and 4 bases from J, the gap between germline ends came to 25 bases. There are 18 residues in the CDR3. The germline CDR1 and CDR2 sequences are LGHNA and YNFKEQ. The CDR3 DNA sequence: TGTGCCAGCAGCCCAGGGGCGGTGGCTAGTGGCGTGTTAGAGACCCAGTACTTC. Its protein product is CASSPGAVASGVLETQYF.

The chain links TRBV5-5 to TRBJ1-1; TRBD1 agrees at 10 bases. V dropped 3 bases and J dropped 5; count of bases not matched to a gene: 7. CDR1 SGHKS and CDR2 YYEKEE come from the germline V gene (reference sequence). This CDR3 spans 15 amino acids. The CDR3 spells CASSSDRGLRTEAFF. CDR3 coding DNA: TGTGCCAGCAGCTCCGACAGGGGGCTAAGAACTGAAGCTTTCTTT.

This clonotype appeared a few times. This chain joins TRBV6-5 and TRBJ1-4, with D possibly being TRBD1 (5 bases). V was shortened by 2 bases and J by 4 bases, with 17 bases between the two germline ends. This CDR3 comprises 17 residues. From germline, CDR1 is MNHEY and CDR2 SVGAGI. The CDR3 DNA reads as TGTGCCAGCAGTTACAGGGTTGTCGGGGCGATTAATGAAAAACTGTTTTTT. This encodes CASSYRVVGAINEKLFF.

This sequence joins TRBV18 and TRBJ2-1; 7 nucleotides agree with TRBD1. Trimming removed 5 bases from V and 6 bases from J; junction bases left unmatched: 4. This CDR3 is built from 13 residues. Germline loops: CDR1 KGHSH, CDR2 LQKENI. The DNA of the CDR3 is TGTGCCAGCTCATTTACAGGGGTCAATGAGCAGTTCTTC. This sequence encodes CASSFTGVNEQFF.

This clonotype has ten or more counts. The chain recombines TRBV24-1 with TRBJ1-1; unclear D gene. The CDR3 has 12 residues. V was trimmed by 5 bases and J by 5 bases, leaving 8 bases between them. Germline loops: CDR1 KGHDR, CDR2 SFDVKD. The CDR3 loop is CATSGRSTEAFF. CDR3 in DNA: TGTGCCACCAGTGGCAGGTCGACTGAAGCTTTCTTT.

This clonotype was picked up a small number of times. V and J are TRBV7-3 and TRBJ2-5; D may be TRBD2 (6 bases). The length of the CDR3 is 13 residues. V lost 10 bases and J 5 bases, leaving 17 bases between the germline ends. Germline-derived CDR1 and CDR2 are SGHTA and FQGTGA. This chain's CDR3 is CATRDFNSETQYF. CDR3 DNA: TGTGCCACCCGGGACTTCAATAGTGAGACCCAGTACTTC.

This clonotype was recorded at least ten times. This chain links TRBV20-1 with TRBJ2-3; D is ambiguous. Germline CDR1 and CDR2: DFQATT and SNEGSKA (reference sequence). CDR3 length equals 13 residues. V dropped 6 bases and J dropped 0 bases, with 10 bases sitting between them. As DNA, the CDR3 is TGCAGTGCCCCGAAGACTAGCACAGATACGCAGTATTTT. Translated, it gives CSAPKTSTDTQYF.

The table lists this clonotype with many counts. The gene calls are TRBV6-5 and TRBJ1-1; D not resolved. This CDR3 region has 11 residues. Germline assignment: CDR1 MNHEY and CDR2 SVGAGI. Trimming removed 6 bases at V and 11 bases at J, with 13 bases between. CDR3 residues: CASSTAFGAFF. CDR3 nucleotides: TGTGCCAGCAGCACCGCCTTTGGGGCTTTCTTT.

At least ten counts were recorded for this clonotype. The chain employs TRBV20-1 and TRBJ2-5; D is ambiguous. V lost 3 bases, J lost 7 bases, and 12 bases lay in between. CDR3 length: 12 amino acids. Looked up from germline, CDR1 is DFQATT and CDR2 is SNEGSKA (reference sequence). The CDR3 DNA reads TGCAGTGCTAGTTTGGCCGATGGGACCCAGTACTTC. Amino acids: CSASLADGTQYF.

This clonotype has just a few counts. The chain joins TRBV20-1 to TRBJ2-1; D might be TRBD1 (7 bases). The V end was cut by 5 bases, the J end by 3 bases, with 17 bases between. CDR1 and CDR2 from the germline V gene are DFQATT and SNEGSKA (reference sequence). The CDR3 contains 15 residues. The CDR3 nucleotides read TGCAGTGCTGGGGGCCGTCAGGGGGGCTACAATGAGCAGTTCTTC. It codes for CSAGGRQGGYNEQFF.

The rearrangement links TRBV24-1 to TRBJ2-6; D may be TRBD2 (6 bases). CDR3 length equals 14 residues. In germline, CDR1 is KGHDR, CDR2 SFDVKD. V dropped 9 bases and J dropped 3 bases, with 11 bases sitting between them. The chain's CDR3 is CATSAGHGANVLTF. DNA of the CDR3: TGTGCCACCTCCGCGGGGCATGGGGCCAACGTCCTGACTTTC.

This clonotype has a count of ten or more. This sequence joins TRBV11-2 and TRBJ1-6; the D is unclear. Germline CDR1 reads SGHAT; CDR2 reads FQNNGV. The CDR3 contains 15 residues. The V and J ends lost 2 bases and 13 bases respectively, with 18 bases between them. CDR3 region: CASSLSLEGYRPLHF. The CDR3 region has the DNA TGTGCCAGCAGCTTATCGTTGGAGGGTTATCGGCCCCTCCACTTT.

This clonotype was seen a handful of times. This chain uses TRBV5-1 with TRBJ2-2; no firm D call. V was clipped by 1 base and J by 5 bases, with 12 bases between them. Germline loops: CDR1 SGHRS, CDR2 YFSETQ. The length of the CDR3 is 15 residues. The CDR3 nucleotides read TGCGCCAGCAGCTTGTCCCCCCCGGGTACCGGGGAGCTGTTTTTT. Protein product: CASSLSPPGTGELFF.

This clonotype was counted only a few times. The CDR3 protein is CAISVTGDGYGYTF. The CDR3 DNA reads TGTGCCATCAGTGTTACCGGGGACGGCTATGGCTACACCTTC. V and J are TRBV10-3 and TRBJ1-2; possibly TRBD1 for D (5 bases). The V gene lost 4 bases and the J gene lost 4 bases, with 13 bases spanning the gap. The V gene's germline CDR1 is ENHRY and CDR2 SYGVKD. This CDR3 has 14 amino acids.

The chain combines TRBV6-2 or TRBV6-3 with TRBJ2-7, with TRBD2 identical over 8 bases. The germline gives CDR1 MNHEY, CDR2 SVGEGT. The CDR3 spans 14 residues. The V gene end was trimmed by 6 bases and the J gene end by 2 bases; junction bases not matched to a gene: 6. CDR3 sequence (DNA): TGTGCCAGCAGCAATAGCGGGGCCGCCTACGAGCAGTACTTC. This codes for CASSNSGAAYEQYF.

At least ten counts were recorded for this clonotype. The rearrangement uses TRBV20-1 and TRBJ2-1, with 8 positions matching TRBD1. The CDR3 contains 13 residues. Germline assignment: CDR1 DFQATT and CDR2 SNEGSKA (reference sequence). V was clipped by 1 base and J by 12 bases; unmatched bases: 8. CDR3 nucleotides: TGCAGTGCTAGAGGGACAGGGAGTCGGGGGCAGTTCTTC. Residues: CSARGTGSRGQFF.